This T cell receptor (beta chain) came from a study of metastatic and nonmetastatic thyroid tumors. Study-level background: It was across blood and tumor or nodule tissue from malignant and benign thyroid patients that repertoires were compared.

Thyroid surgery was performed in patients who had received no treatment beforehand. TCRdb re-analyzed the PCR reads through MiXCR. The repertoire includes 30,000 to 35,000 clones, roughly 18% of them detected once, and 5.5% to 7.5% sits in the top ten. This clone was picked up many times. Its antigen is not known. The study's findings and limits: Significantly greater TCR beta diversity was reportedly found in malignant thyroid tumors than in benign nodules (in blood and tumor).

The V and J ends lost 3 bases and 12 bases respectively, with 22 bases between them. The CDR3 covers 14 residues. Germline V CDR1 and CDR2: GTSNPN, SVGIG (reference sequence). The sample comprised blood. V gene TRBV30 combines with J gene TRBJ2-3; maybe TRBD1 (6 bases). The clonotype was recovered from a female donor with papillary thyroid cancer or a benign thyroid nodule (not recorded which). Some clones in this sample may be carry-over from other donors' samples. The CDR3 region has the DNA TGTGCCTGGAGCCAAACACATACCGGGACACAACAGTATTTT. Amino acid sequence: CAWSQTHTGTQQYF.